The 2 T cell receptor beta chains presented below share a single source sample, sequenced in a study of blood T cells in healthy people across ages. Primed by a sample-barcoded 5' primer and a J-beta primer mix, a second PCR proceeded for about 6 to 11 cycles. TCRdb re-called the 5' RACE reads with MiXCR, one entry per CDR3 protein. The sample holds about 1.5 million distinct CDR3 sequences, approximately 42% seen once. Sequenced input: blood. These receptors were taken from a woman aged 18-30 years in good health.

The gene calls are TRBV30 and TRBJ2-1; possibly TRBD2 for D (5 bases). CDR1 and CDR2 from the germline V gene are GTSNPN and SVGIG (reference sequence). Trimming left V 1 base short and J 4 bases short, with 11 bases between. The CDR3 totals 14 residues. The CDR3 DNA reads as TGTGCCTGGAGTGGGAGGTGGGGATACAATGAGCAGTTCTTC. Residues: CAWSGRWGYNEQFF.

As to this clonotype: A junction end diverges from the germline sequence, so it may reflect a read error. The chain joins TRBV7-7 to TRBJ2-2, with 8 bases lining up with TRBD2. This CDR3 spans 16 amino acids. CDR1 and CDR2 (germline): SSHAT, FNYEAQ (reference sequence). The DNA for the CDR3 is TGTGCTAGCAGCCAGACGGCGGGGGGGAACACCGGGGAGCTGTTTTTT. This gives the protein CASSQTAGGNTGELFF.